These 27 T cell receptor beta chains share one sample of origin, sequenced in a study of cytomegalovirus exposure and HLA in healthy donors. Researchers ran the PCR with 60 Vbeta and 13 Jbeta primers. Repertoires were generated with immunoSEQ multiplex PCR, while TCRdb's copy carries only in-frame clones and drops some. The sample gives about 250,000 clones, roughly two thirds of which show up once; under 3% is in the top ten. Material for sequencing was PBMCs. The receptors derive from a female donor in good health and CMV-seronegative.

The chain joins TRBV7-8 to TRBJ2-5; a weak D match, TRBD1 (6 bases). The J call is uncertain, as TRBJ2-7 better fits the DNA end. The CDR3 spans 15 residues. Per the germline V gene, CDR1 is SGHVS and CDR2 is FQNEAQ. The CDR3 region is CASSLVATGKYEQYF. The CDR3 region has the DNA TGTGCCAGCAGCTTAGTGGCTACAGGGAAATACGAGCAGTACTTC.

The J gene is TRBJ1-1, the V gene TRBV6-1; D gene uncertain. Deletions cut 3 bases from V and 0 bases from J, with 5 bases between. Looked up from germline, CDR1 is MNHNS and CDR2 is SASEGT. The CDR3 is 13 residues long. The CDR3 coding sequence is TGTGCCAGCAGTGACAAAATGAACACTGAAGCTTTCTTT. Translating gives CASSDKMNTEAFF.

The V and J genes are TRBV19 and TRBJ1-1; 10 bases match TRBD1. Germline lookup yields CDR1 LNHDA and CDR2 SQIVND (reference sequence). CDR3 length: 16 residues. V shed 6 bases, J shed 4 bases, and the junction held 11 bases outside the gene matches. CDR3 in amino acids: CASRTGGVGLSTEAFF. CDR3 bases: TGTGCCAGTAGGACAGGGGGCGTAGGGCTAAGCACTGAAGCTTTCTTT.

CDR3 sequence reads: CASREGGDNTGELFF. The CDR3 coding sequence is TGTGCCAGCAGGGAGGGAGGGGATAACACCGGGGAGCTGTTTTTT. The chain carries TRBV28 and TRBJ2-2; 7 nucleotides align to TRBD2. CDR1 MDHEN and CDR2 SYDVKM come from the germline V gene. The V and J ends lost 6 bases and 2 bases, in that order; junction bases with no gene match: 6. The CDR3 contains 15 residues.

V gene TRBV7-9 combines with J gene TRBJ1-3; TRBD1 matches 9 bases. This CDR3 contains 17 residues. J was trimmed by 1 base and V by 1 base; bases with no gene match: 5. CDR1 is SEHNR and CDR2 is FQNEAQ in the germline V gene (reference sequence). The CDR3 region has the DNA TGTGCCAGCAGCTTAGATCCGGGACAGGGTTCTGGAAACACCATATATTTT. It yields the protein CASSLDPGQGSGNTIYF.

The chain combines TRBV19 with TRBJ1-5, with unresolved D. In germline, CDR1 is LNHDA, CDR2 SQIVND (reference sequence). V shed 1 base and J shed 0 bases, with 10 bases lying between them. The CDR3 consists of 16 residues. The CDR3 is CASSIGGRPSNQPQHF. CDR3 DNA: TGTGCCAGTAGTATAGGAGGCAGACCTAGCAATCAGCCCCAGCATTTT.

This clone was seen once. One end of the junction is discordant with germline, which a read error may explain. The chain couples TRBV6-1 to TRBJ2-7; 10 bases are a match to TRBD2. The V gene's germline CDR1 is MNHNS and CDR2 SASEGT. This CDR3 is built from 13 residues. CDR3: CMAGLAPTLKQYF. The DNA for the CDR3 is TGCATGGCGGGACTAGCGCCTACTCTGAAGCAGTACTTC.

This clone appeared once. The V gene is TRBV11-2, the J gene TRBJ2-7; no clear D gene. CDR3 length: 12 residues. V lost 2 bases to trimming and J lost 3 bases, with 5 bases between them. The germline V gene has CDR1 SGHAT and CDR2 FQNNGV. CDR3 DNA: TGTGCCAGCAGCTTATACAGCTACGAGCAGTACTTC. Translated, it gives CASSLYSYEQYF.

This clone was observed a handful of times. J is TRBJ1-2 and V is TRBV19; D is uncertain. CDR3 length: 13 amino acids. Trimming stripped 7 bases from V and 2 bases from J, with 11 bases between. Germline V gene sequence: CDR1 LNHDA, CDR2 SQIVND (reference sequence). The CDR3 protein is CASTLLGNYGYTF. The CDR3 nucleotides are TGTGCCAGTACCCTCCTAGGCAACTATGGCTACACCTTC.

The rearrangement uses TRBV9 and TRBJ2-7; weak D call: TRBD2 (6 bases). The CDR3 covers 15 residues. Between the trimmed V and J ends, which lost 0 bases and 4 bases, there was a span of 14 bases. Per the germline V gene, CDR1 is SGDLS and CDR2 is YYNGEE. In DNA form, the CDR3 reads TGTGCCAGCAGCGTAGGACGGGCGGGAATATACGAGCAGTACTTC. Amino acids: CASSVGRAGIYEQYF.

On this clone: The same CDR3 is also encoded by other DNA sequences in this sample. V is TRBV27 and J is TRBJ1-5; TRBD1 might be the D (6 bases). The germline gives CDR1 MNHEY, CDR2 SMNVEV (reference sequence). V was trimmed by 6 bases and J by 7 bases, leaving 13 bases between them. The CDR3 runs 13 residues. CDR3 sequence (DNA): TGTGCCAGCAGCCTAGGCAGGGGACAGCCCCAGCATTTT. Protein sequence: CASSLGRGQPQHF.

CDR3: CASSPPGTVAWDEQFF. DNA for the CDR3: TGTGCCAGCAGCCCCCCGGGGACAGTCGCCTGGGATGAGCAGTTCTTC. This rearrangement joins TRBV9 to TRBJ2-1; 7 positions agree with TRBD1. The CDR3 runs 16 residues. The junction had 15 bases not matched to a gene; V was cut back by 4 bases and J by 8 bases. The germline V gene encodes CDR1 SGDLS and CDR2 YYNGEE.

This clone showed up just a few times. The chain links TRBV19 to TRBJ2-1; D unresolved. V was cut by 6 bases and J by 10 bases, with 13 bases left in between. Germline CDR1 LNHDA, CDR2 SQIVND (reference sequence). This CDR3 is built from 12 residues. The CDR3 reads CASSLGMSEQFF. The CDR3 nucleotides are TGTGCCAGTAGCCTAGGAATGTCCGAGCAGTTCTTC.

The CDR3 sequence is CASSISGQSFSYEQYF. CDR3 bases: TGTGCCAGCAGTATAAGTGGACAGAGCTTCTCCTACGAGCAGTACTTC. The chain uses TRBV28 and TRBJ2-7; D possibly corresponds to TRBD1 (6 bases). The length of the CDR3 is 16 residues. Germline V gene lookup returns CDR1 MDHEN and CDR2 SYDVKM. V lost 5 bases to trimming and J lost 0 bases, with 17 bases between them.

V gene TRBV27 combines with J gene TRBJ1-1, with 8 bases identical to TRBD1. Germline trimming cut 1 base from V and 1 base from J; bases unmatched to any gene: 5. The length of the CDR3 is 16 residues. In germline, CDR1 is MNHEY, CDR2 SMNVEV (reference sequence). In nucleotides, the CDR3 is TGTGCCAGCAGTTTATTTTCCAGGGGGCGGAACACTGAAGCTTTCTTT. Amino acids: CASSLFSRGRNTEAFF.

This clone showed up just once. J is TRBJ1-1 and V is TRBV15; weak D call: TRBD1 (5 bases). The CDR3 is 12 amino acids. Germline CDR1 LNHNV, CDR2 YYDKDF (reference sequence). The V gene lost 9 bases and the J gene lost 7 bases, with 15 bases spanning the gap. For the CDR3, the DNA is TGTGCCACTAGTTATCAGGGCGGTGAAGCTTTCTTT. Translating gives CATSYQGGEAFF.

The rearrangement links TRBV5-6 to TRBJ2-7, with D perhaps TRBD2 (5 bases). Per germline, CDR1 SGHDT and CDR2 YYEEEE. This CDR3 has 14 residues. Trimming cost V 0 bases and J 2 bases, with 9 bases left between them. The chain's CDR3 is CASSLAGVTYEQYF. As DNA, the CDR3 is TGTGCCAGCAGCTTGGCCGGGGTAACCTACGAGCAGTACTTC.

A few counts support this clone. The chain employs TRBV29-1 and TRBJ1-5, with 8 bases identical to TRBD1. V shed 6 bases, J shed 6 bases, and the junction held 10 bases outside the gene matches. Germline values: CDR1 SQVTM, CDR2 ANQGSEA. This CDR3 comprises 14 residues. The CDR3 sequence is CSVATGQGGQPQHF. CDR3 nucleotides: TGCAGCGTCGCCACCGGACAGGGTGGTCAGCCCCAGCATTTT.

V gene TRBV28 combines with J gene TRBJ2-7; weak D call: TRBD2 (6 bases). Trimming took off 10 bases at V and 0 bases at J, with 13 bases between the two ends. The V gene's germline CDR1 is MDHEN and CDR2 SYDVKM. The CDR3 has 13 amino acids. The DNA of the CDR3 is TGTGCCACTATTAGCGGAGTCTCCTACGAGCAGTACTTC. Residues: CATISGVSYEQYF.

The chain combines TRBV27 with TRBJ1-6; TRBD1 matches at 7 bases. The V gene end was trimmed by 5 bases and the J gene end by 10 bases; junction bases not matched to a gene: 2. CDR3 length equals 12 residues. Germline loops: CDR1 MNHEY, CDR2 SMNVEV (reference sequence). DNA for the CDR3: TGTGCCAGCAGTGACAGGGCCTCACCCCTCCACTTT. This gives the protein CASSDRASPLHF.

V usage is TRBV4-2 and J usage is TRBJ2-5; TRBD2 agrees at 7 bases. The trim removed 3 bases at V and 5 bases at J, leaving 3 bases unmatched. The CDR3 consists of 13 residues. Germline V gene sequence: CDR1 LGHNA, CDR2 YNFKEQ. CDR3 sequence (DNA): TGTGCCAGCAGCCAGACTAGCAGGGAGACCCAGTACTTC. It codes for CASSQTSRETQYF.

The V and J genes are TRBV7-9 and TRBJ2-1; D is perhaps TRBD2 (6 bases). V was shortened by 3 bases and J by 4 bases, with 16 bases between the two germline ends. Germline assignment: CDR1 SEHNR and CDR2 FQNEAQ (reference sequence). The CDR3 contains 16 residues. The CDR3 spells CASSFWPPRGYNEQFF. The CDR3 nucleotides read TGTGCCAGCAGCTTTTGGCCGCCGCGGGGTTACAATGAGCAGTTCTTC.

The table lists this clone with a few counts. The chain is built from TRBV20-1 and TRBJ1-1; D might be TRBD1 (6 bases). This CDR3 is 11 amino acids long. Trimming shortened V by 2 bases and J by 11 bases, and 12 bases separated the two germline ends. Germline V gene data show CDR1 as DFQATT and CDR2 as SNEGSKA (reference sequence). This CDR3 reads CSARWDMRAFF. In DNA, the CDR3 is TGCAGTGCTAGATGGGACATGAGGGCTTTCTTT.

The V call is TRBV11-2, the J call TRBJ2-5, with 9 bases lining up with TRBD1. The tail of the sequence fits TRBJ2-7 better, so the J call may be wrong. The CDR3 spans 13 residues. Germline assignment: CDR1 SGHAT and CDR2 FQNNGV. CDR3 loop: CASGDRDRREQYF. The DNA for the CDR3 is TGTGCCAGTGGGGACAGGGATCGGCGCGAGCAGTACTTC.

This clone was detected a few times. For the CDR3, the DNA is TGTGCCAGCAGCGAAACCGCCGGGACAGGAACATATGAGCAGTTCTTC. Translation gives CASSETAGTGTYEQFF. V is TRBV27 and J is TRBJ2-1; 8 nucleotides agree with TRBD1. With V trimmed by 6 bases and J by 8 bases, 15 bases remained unmatched. The CDR3 spans 16 residues. The germline V gene encodes CDR1 MNHEY and CDR2 SMNVEV (reference sequence).

This chain joins TRBV28 and TRBJ2-3; D might be TRBD1 (6 bases). V lost 4 bases, J lost 0 bases, and 14 bases lay in between. Germline V CDR1 and CDR2: MDHEN, SYDVKM. The CDR3 is 16 residues long. The CDR3 protein is CASSSPGHLSTDTQYF. The CDR3 DNA reads as TGTGCCAGCAGTTCTCCGGGACACCTCAGCACAGATACGCAGTATTTT.

In its sample, this clone was seen a few times. V is TRBV11-2 and J is TRBJ2-5; D is possibly TRBD2 (6 bases). The J call is doubtful: the DNA matches TRBJ2-7 better. Germline CDR1 SGHAT, CDR2 FQNNGV. This CDR3 has 13 amino acids. CDR3 DNA sequence: TGTGCCAGCAGCTTGGGACTTACCTACGAGCAGTACTTC. Translating it yields CASSLGLTYEQYF.